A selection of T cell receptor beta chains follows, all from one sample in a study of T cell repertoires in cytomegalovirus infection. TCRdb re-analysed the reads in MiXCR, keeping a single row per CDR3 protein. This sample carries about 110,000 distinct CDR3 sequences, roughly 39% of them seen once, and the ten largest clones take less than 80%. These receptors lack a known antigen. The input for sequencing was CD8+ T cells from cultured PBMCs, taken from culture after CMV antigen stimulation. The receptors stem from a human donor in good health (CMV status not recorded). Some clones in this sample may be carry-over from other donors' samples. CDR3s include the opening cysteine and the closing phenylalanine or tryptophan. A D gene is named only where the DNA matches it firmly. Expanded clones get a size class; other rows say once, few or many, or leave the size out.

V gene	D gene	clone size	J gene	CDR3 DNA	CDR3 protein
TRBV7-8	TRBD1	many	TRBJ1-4	TGTGCCAGCAGTCCTTACAGGGGTCGAGTGGCTAATGAAAAACTGTTTTTT	CASSPYRGRVANEKLFF
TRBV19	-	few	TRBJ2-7	TGTGCCAGTAGTATATCCCCACAGGATTCCTACGAGCAGTACTTC	CASSISPQDSYEQYF
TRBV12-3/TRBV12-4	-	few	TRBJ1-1	TGTGCCAGCAGGTTGGGACTGAAAAACACTGAAGCTTTCTTT	CASRLGLKNTEAFF
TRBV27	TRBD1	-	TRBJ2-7	TGTGCCAGCAGTCCCGTGGACAGGACCTACGAGCAGTACTTC	CASSPVDRTYEQYF
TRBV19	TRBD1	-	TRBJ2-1	TGTGCCAGTACTTCCTGGGACAGAGCCCATGAGCAGTTCTTC	CASTSWDRAHEQFF
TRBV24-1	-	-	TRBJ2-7	TGTGCCACCGAAGACGTCGGCGGGGAACCCTACGAGCAGTACTTC	CATEDVGGEPYEQYF
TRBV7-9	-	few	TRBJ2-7	TGTGCCAGCAGCTTAGTCGTCAGGGACGAGCAGTACTTC	CASSLVVRDEQYF
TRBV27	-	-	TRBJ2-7	TGTGCCAGCAGCTCCCAGCCGGGACTTTTTTACGAGCAGTACTTC	CASSSQPGLFYEQYF
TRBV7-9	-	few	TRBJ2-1	TGTGCCAGCAGCTCGGGACCAAACTACAATGAGCAGTTCTTC	CASSSGPNYNEQFF
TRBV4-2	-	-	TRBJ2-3	TGTGCCAGCAGCCAAGTCCTCGCAGATACGCAGTATTTT	CASSQVLADTQYF
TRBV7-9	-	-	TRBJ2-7	TGTGCCAGCAGCTTCCACAGTAACGAGCAGTACTTC	CASSFHSNEQYF
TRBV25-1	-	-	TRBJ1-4	TGTGCCAGCAGTTCAGACTGGGAACTGTTTTTT	CASSSDWELFF
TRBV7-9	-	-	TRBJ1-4	TGTGCCAGCACCGACCCCCCGGGCGGGAATGAAAAACTGTTTTTT	CASTDPPGGNEKLFF
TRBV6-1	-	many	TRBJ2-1	TGTGCCAGCCTATACTATGAGAATGAGCAGTTCTTC	CASLYYENEQFF
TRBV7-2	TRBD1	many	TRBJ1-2	TGTGCCAGCAGCTTAAAAATGGGACAGGGACTACCCTATGGCTACACCTTC	CASSLKMGQGLPYGYTF
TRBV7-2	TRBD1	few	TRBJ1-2	TGTGCCAGCAGCTTAGATCCGCCCGGGACAGGGGATGGCTACACCTTC	CASSLDPPGTGDGYTF
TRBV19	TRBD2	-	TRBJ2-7	TGTGCCAGTAGTTTTGCCGGGACTAGCGGGGCGACCTACGAGCAGTACTTC	CASSFAGTSGATYEQYF
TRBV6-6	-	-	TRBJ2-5	TGTGCCAACAGCCTACAGGGAGGGACCCAAAGAGAGACCCAGTACTTC	CANSLQGGTQRETQYF
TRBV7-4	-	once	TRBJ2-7	TGTGCCAGCAGCTTTTTTGGAGGGGACAAGCAGTACTTC	CASSFFGGDKQYF
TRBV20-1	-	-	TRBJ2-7	TGCAGTGCTAGTTTCCTAGACTTCTCCGGGGAGCAGTACTTC	CSASFLDFSGEQYF
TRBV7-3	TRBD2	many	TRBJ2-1	TGTGCCAGCAGCTTTGCTAGCGGGGCCCCTTTGAATGAGCAGTTCTTC	CASSFASGAPLNEQFF
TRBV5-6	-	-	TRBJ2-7	TGTGCCAGCAGCTTGACGCCCCCCTACGAGCAGTACTTC	CASSLTPPYEQYF
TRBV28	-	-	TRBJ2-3	TGTGCCAGCAGTTACCCAGACCTCTCCACAGATACGCAGTATTTT	CASSYPDLSTDTQYF
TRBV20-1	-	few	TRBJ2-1	TGCAGTGCTAGAGATCTCGCGGGGGTAGGGGGTGAGCAGTTCTTC	CSARDLAGVGGEQFF
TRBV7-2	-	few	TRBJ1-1	TGTGCCAGCGGACACTCATTACCTGAAGCTTTCTTT	CASGHSLPEAFF
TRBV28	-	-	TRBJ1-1	TGTGCCAGCAGCCGACCGGGGCGCCGGAAATTAAACACTGAAGCTTTCTTT	CASSRPGRRKLNTEAFF
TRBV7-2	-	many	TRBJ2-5	TGTGCCAGCAGCTTAGGCTATCCACCAGAGACCCAGTACTTC	CASSLGYPPETQYF
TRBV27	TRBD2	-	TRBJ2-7	TGTGCCAGCAGTTTCCAAGTACCCCCCCCTAGCGGGGGGCTCGCCTACGAGCAGTACTTC	CASSFQVPPPSGGLAYEQYF
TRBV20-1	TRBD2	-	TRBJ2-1	TGCAGTGCTAGACCCGGGGGGAATGAGCAGTTCTTC	CSARPGGNEQFF
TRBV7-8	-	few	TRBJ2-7	TGTGCCAGCAGCTTAGCGCGTTTACGGAGCTCCTACGAGCAGTACTTC	CASSLARLRSSYEQYF
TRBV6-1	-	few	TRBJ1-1	TGTGCCAGCAGTGGCACGGGGGCCACTGAAGCTTTCTTT	CASSGTGATEAFF
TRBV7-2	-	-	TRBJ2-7	TGTGCCAGCAGCTCGATTAAGGGCGAGCAGTACTTC	CASSSIKGEQYF
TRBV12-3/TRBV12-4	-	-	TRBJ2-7	TGTGCCAGCAGTTGGGACTCCCCACCCTACGAGCAGTACTTC	CASSWDSPPYEQYF
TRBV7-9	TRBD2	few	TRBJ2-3	TGTGCCAGCAGCTCTTCTCTAGCGGAGTTCACAGATACGCAGTATTTT	CASSSSLAEFTDTQYF
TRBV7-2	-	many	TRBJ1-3	TGTGCCAGCAGCTTAGGTCCCAGTGCTGGAAACACCATATATTTT	CASSLGPSAGNTIYF
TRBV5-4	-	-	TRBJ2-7	TGTGCCAGCAGCCGGGAGTTCAGGGAGCAGTACTTC	CASSREFREQYF
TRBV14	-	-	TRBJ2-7	TGTGCCAGCAGCCAAGTCACAGGGACCTACGAGCAGTACTTC	CASSQVTGTYEQYF
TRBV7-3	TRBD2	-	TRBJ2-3	TGTGCCAGCAGCTTTGGCATTAGCGGGGCCACAGATACGCAGTATTTT	CASSFGISGATDTQYF
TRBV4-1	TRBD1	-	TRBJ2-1	TGCGCCAGCAGCCCTCTCGTGGACAGGGTAGGGGACAATGAGCAGTTCTTC	CASSPLVDRVGDNEQFF
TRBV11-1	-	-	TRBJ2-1	TGTGCCAGCAGCTTGGGGGTGGATGAGCAGTTCTTC	CASSLGVDEQFF
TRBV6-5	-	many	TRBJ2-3	TGTGCCAGCATGGTGGGCGCGGTCGACACAGATACGCAGTATTTT	CASMVGAVDTDTQYF
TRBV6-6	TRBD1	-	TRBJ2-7	TGTGCCAGCAGAAACACAGGGGGTTTATCATACGAGCAGTACTTC	CASRNTGGLSYEQYF
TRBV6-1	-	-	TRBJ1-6	TGTGCCAGCACGGCCGGTAGCTCCTATAATTCACCCCTCCACTTT	CASTAGSSYNSPLHF
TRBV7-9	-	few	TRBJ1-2	TGTGCCAGCAGCCCGAGTGGTGTCACGTTAGGCTATGGCTACACCTTC	CASSPSGVTLGYGYTF
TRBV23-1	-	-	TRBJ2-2	TGCGCCACGATTCGAGGGGAACTGGCGAACACCGGGGAGCTGTTTTTT	CATIRGELANTGELFF